The next 24 T cell receptor beta chains were all read from a single sample in a study of glioma-infiltrating T cells after dendritic cell vaccination. Sequencing was performed with immunoSEQ multiplex PCR; in TCRdb, only in-frame clones are kept and a portion is missing. The sample lists approximately 50,000 clones, around 91% occurring once. Time point indicated: after dendritic cell vaccination, including at tumor progression/relapse. Sequencing was performed on blood, taken after dendritic cell vaccination. All receptors come from a human donor with glioblastoma.

The chain uses TRBV30 and TRBJ2-2; a possible D gene is TRBD1 (6 bases). V was trimmed by 7 bases and J by 5 bases, leaving 20 bases between them. The CDR3 sequence is 15 residues long. Germline-derived CDR1 and CDR2 are GTSNPN and SVGIG (reference sequence). CDR3 nucleotide sequence: TGTGCCTCCACCGAGCGACAGGTTCGAACCGGGGAGCTGTTTTTT. Protein: CASTERQVRTGELFF.

This clone was seen just once. V is TRBV29-1 and J is TRBJ2-3; 10 positions match TRBD2. The J segment lost 1 base and the V segment lost 3 bases, leaving 1 base of the junction unmatched. This CDR3 is built from 14 residues. The germline CDR1 and CDR2 sequences are SQVTM and ANQGSEA. The CDR3 loop reads CSVETSGRTDTQYF. The CDR3 DNA reads as TGCAGCGTTGAGACTAGCGGGCGCACAGATACGCAGTATTTT.

The chain joins TRBV5-6 to TRBJ2-7; a weak D match, TRBD1 (5 bases). Germline V gene sequence: CDR1 SGHDT, CDR2 YYEEEE. Trimming cost V 0 bases and J 1 base, with 5 bases left between them. The CDR3 loop spans 13 amino acids. The CDR3 here is CASSLEGSYEQYF. The DNA for the CDR3 is TGTGCCAGCAGCTTGGAGGGGTCCTACGAGCAGTACTTC.

V gene TRBV7-9 combines with J gene TRBJ1-2; D is ambiguous. CDR1 is SEHNR and CDR2 is FQNEAQ in the germline V gene (reference sequence). The CDR3 is 14 residues long. V was clipped by 5 bases and J by 8 bases, with 18 bases between them. In nucleotides, the CDR3 is TGTGCCAGCAGCCTGGGAGCCACGAGGTTGGGCTACACCTTC. It specifies CASSLGATRLGYTF.

CDR3 loop: CASSYRGLASNEQFF. Here the CDR3 DNA reads TGTGCCAGCAGTTACAGGGGCCTAGCGAGTAATGAGCAGTTCTTC. The rearrangement uses TRBV6-5 and TRBJ2-1, with a weak D call TRBD2 (6 bases). Germline CDR1 and CDR2: MNHEY and SVGAGI. The V gene lost 2 bases and the J gene lost 7 bases, with 15 bases spanning the gap. The CDR3 loop spans 15 amino acids.

This clone has only one observation. The chain joins TRBV9 to TRBJ2-1; perhaps TRBD1 as D (5 bases). Per germline, CDR1 SGDLS and CDR2 YYNGEE. This CDR3 is 14 amino acids long. Trimming took off 4 bases at V and 6 bases at J, with 14 bases between the two ends. CDR3 sequence reads: CASSPNIGVNEQFF. The CDR3 DNA reads TGTGCCAGCAGCCCGAACATAGGGGTCAATGAGCAGTTCTTC.

Only one count was recorded for this clone. V is TRBV7-9 and J is TRBJ2-7; D unclear. In germline, CDR1 is SEHNR, CDR2 FQNEAQ (reference sequence). This CDR3 is 14 amino acids long. Trimming removed 1 base from V and 0 bases from J, with 7 bases in between. CDR3 loop: CASSLDSISYEQYF. The CDR3, as DNA: TGTGCCAGCAGCTTAGACTCGATCTCCTACGAGCAGTACTTC.

This chain uses TRBV18 with TRBJ2-6, with no clear D. From germline, CDR1 is KGHSH and CDR2 LQKENI. There are 17 residues in the CDR3. Deletions cut 0 bases from V and 0 bases from J, with 9 bases between. This CDR3 is CASSPPPGASGANVLTF. The CDR3 region has the DNA TGTGCCAGCTCACCACCTCCCGGAGCCTCTGGGGCCAACGTCCTGACTTTC.

The chain joins TRBV6-1 to TRBJ1-2, with a possible D match to TRBD1 (6 bases). Deletions cut 7 bases from V and 8 bases from J, with 23 bases between. The CDR3 is 15 residues long. The V gene's germline CDR1 is MNHNS and CDR2 SASEGT. The CDR3: CASTLGEGGQRGYTF. DNA of the CDR3: TGTGCCAGCACCCTAGGGGAGGGGGGTCAGCGAGGCTACACCTTC.

The rearrangement joins TRBV6-6 to TRBJ1-1, with 9 bases identical to TRBD1. V shed 5 bases, J shed 11 bases, and the junction held 9 bases outside the gene matches. Germline assignment: CDR1 MNHNY and CDR2 SVGAGI (reference sequence). The CDR3 is made up of 13 amino acids. CDR3 bases: TGTGCCAGCAGTCCTGACAGGGGGTTGGACGCTTTCTTT. This gives the protein CASSPDRGLDAFF.

The CDR3 loop is CASSQDGGLAGGSYNEQFF. CDR3 nucleotide sequence: TGCGCCAGCAGCCAAGATGGAGGACTAGCGGGAGGTTCCTACAATGAGCAGTTCTTC. The chain recombines TRBV4-1 with TRBJ2-1; TRBD2 matches at 14 bases. The germline V gene encodes CDR1 MGHRA and CDR2 YSYEKL. V shed 0 bases, J shed 1 base, and the junction held 5 bases outside the gene matches. The CDR3 has 19 residues.

This clone was seen only once. CDR3 DNA sequence: TGTGCCAGCAGCTTAAAGGCGGGAGAGCTAACCGGGGAGCTGTTTTTT. This sequence encodes CASSLKAGELTGELFF. The chain uses TRBV7-3 and TRBJ2-2; 7 positions agree with TRBD2. J lost 5 bases, V lost 1 base, and 7 bases had no gene match. Germline assignment: CDR1 SGHTA and CDR2 FQGTGA. The CDR3 has 16 residues.

This clone turned up a few times. The V call is TRBV10-3, the J call TRBJ1-5; D gene unclear. V lost 2 bases and J 7 bases, leaving 6 bases between the germline ends. The CDR3 runs to 12 residues. Germline-derived CDR1 and CDR2 are ENHRY and SYGVKD. This CDR3 reads CAISEATQPQHF. CDR3 DNA sequence: TGTGCCATCAGTGAGGCCACACAGCCCCAGCATTTT.

This clone was observed once. The rearrangement links TRBV9 to TRBJ1-1; D unclear. V was trimmed by 3 bases and J by 0 bases, leaving 15 bases between them. Germline V gene sequence: CDR1 SGDLS, CDR2 YYNGEE. The CDR3 has 16 amino acids. CDR3 in DNA: TGTGCCAGCAGCGCGGTTCTGGGCAGCATGAACACTGAAGCTTTCTTT. As protein: CASSAVLGSMNTEAFF.

This clone turned up a few times. CDR3 bases: TGTGCCAGCAGTTACTGGGCGGGAGCTACCCACGAGCAGTACTTC. It translates to CASSYWAGATHEQYF. The chain is built from TRBV6-6 and TRBJ2-7; the match to TRBD2 covers 7 bases. Trimming took 1 base from V and 5 from J; bases not matched to a gene: 8. The CDR3 contains 15 residues. CDR1 and CDR2 from the germline V gene are MNHNY and SVGAGI (reference sequence).

The chain combines TRBV5-1 with TRBJ2-1; 8 nucleotides line up with TRBD2. With 3 bases clipped from V and 5 bases from J, the junction kept 10 bases outside the gene matches. Germline V gene lookup returns CDR1 SGHRS and CDR2 YFSETQ. The CDR3 is made up of 16 amino acids. CDR3 sequence: CASSSSGTSTHNEQFF. CDR3 coding DNA: TGCGCCAGCAGCTCCTCCGGGACTAGTACGCACAATGAGCAGTTCTTC. Supplemented by reference TRBV5-1 and TRBJ2-1, the full variable domain reads KAGVTQTPRYLIKTRGQQVTLSCSPISGHRSVSWYQQTPGQGLQFLFEYFSETQRNKGNFPGRFSGRQFSNSRSEMNVSTLELGDSALYLCASSSSGTSTHNEQFFGPGTRLTVL.

V usage is TRBV29-1 and J usage is TRBJ2-5; 7 nucleotides line up with TRBD1. V was pared by 5 bases and J by 7 bases, with 13 bases of the junction left unmatched. The germline V gene encodes CDR1 SQVTM and CDR2 ANQGSEA. The CDR3 is 14 residues long. The CDR3 coding sequence is TGCAGCGTTCGTCCGAGGGGGCCGGCGAGGACCCAGTACTTC. This encodes CSVRPRGPARTQYF.

This chain connects TRBV14 to TRBJ2-2; D possibly corresponds to TRBD2 (5 bases). Trimming stripped 4 bases from V and 5 bases from J, with 14 bases between. Germline V gives CDR1 SGHDN, CDR2 FVKESK. This CDR3 region has 15 residues. CDR3 in amino acids: CASSPPGKGTGELFF. The CDR3 DNA reads as TGTGCCAGCAGCCCCCCGGGGAAGGGTACCGGGGAGCTGTTTTTT. The full variable domain, its missing parts supplied by reference TRBV14 and TRBJ2-2, is EAGVTQFPSHSVIEKGQTVTLRCDPISGHDNLYWYRRVMGKEIKFLLHFVKESKQDESGMPNNRFLAERTGGTYSTLKVQPAELEDSGVYFCASSPPGKGTGELFFGEGSRLTVL.

The V call is TRBV4-2, the J call TRBJ2-7; D perhaps matches TRBD1 (5 bases). The V gene lost 4 bases and the J gene lost 3 bases, with 16 bases spanning the gap. Germline CDR1 is LGHNA and CDR2 is YNFKEQ. This CDR3 comprises 15 residues. The chain's CDR3 is CASSLTAEQSYEQYF. Written as DNA, the CDR3 is TGTGCCAGCAGCCTGACAGCCGAACAAAGCTACGAGCAGTACTTC.

This clone turned up a few times. The chain links TRBV28 to TRBJ2-1, with 7 nucleotides matching TRBD1. The CDR3 is made up of 12 amino acids. Germline V gene sequence: CDR1 MDHEN, CDR2 SYDVKM. The V gene end was trimmed by 6 bases and the J gene end by 14 bases; junction bases not matched to a gene: 10. CDR3: CASRRGDSKEFF. The DNA for the CDR3 is TGTGCCAGCAGGAGAGGGGACAGCAAAGAGTTCTTC.

V and J are TRBV10-3 and TRBJ1-5; the match to TRBD1 covers 10 bases. The CDR3 runs to 13 residues. V gave up 7 bases and J gave up 7 bases; unmatched junction bases: 4. CDR1 and CDR2 (germline): ENHRY, SYGVKD. Written as DNA, the CDR3 is TGTGCCATCAAAGGGACAGGGGACCAGCCCCAGCATTTT. Protein sequence: CAIKGTGDQPQHF.

The J gene is TRBJ2-3, the V gene TRBV6-1; TRBD2 agrees at 8 bases. J lost 3 bases, V lost 6 bases, and 5 bases had no gene match. CDR1 is MNHNS and CDR2 is SASEGT in the germline V gene. The CDR3 length is 14 residues. This CDR3 is CASRSGSRTDTQYF. CDR3 nucleotides: TGTGCCAGCAGAAGCGGGAGTCGTACAGATACGCAGTATTTT.

This chain uses TRBV29-1 with TRBJ1-2; 7 bases map to TRBD1. This CDR3 contains 15 residues. V was clipped by 7 bases and J by 4 bases; unmatched bases: 15. From germline, CDR1 is SQVTM and CDR2 ANQGSEA. CDR3 sequence reads: CSADPIRDSFYGYTF. In nucleotides, the CDR3 is TGCAGCGCTGATCCAATCCGGGACAGCTTCTATGGCTACACCTTC.

This clone was counted once. The V call is TRBV6-6, the J call TRBJ2-6; D gene unclear. Trimming left V 7 bases short and J 0 bases short, with 10 bases between. Looked up from germline, CDR1 is MNHNY and CDR2 is SVGAGI (reference sequence). The CDR3 covers 15 residues. The CDR3 region is CASIFPSSGANVLTF. The CDR3 nucleotides are TGTGCCAGCATCTTCCCCAGCTCTGGGGCCAACGTCCTGACTTTC.